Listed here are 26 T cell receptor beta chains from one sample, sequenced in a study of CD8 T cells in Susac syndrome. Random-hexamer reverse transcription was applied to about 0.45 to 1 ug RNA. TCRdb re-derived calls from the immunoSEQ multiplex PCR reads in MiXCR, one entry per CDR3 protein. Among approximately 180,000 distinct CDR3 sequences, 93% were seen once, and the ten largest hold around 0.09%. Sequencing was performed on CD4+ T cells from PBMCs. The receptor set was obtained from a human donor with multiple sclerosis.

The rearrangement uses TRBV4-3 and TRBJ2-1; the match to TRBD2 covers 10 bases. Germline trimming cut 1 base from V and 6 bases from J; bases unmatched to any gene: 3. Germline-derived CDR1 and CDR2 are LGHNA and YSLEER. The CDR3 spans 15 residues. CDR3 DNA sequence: TGCGCCAGCAGCCAAGGACTAGCGGGCGTCAATGAGCAGTTCTTC. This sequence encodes CASSQGLAGVNEQFF.

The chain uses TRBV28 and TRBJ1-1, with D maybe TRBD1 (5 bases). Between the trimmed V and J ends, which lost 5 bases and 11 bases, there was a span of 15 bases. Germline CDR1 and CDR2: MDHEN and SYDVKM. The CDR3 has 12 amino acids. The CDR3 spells CASSRDGPRAFF. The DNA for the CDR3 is TGTGCCAGCAGTCGGGACGGACCGAGGGCTTTCTTT.

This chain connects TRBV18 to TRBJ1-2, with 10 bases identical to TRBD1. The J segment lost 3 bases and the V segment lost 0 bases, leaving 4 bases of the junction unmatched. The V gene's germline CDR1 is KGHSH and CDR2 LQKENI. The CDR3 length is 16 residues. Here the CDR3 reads CASSPPTGQGHYGYTF. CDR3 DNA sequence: TGTGCCAGCTCACCACCAACGGGACAGGGGCACTATGGCTACACCTTC. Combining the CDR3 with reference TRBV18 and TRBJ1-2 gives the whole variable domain NAGVMQNPRHLVRRRGQEARLRCSPMKGHSHVYWYRQLPEEGLKFMVYLQKENIIDESGMPKERFSAEFPKEGPSILRIQQVVRGDSAAYFCASSPPTGQGHYGYTFGSGTRLTVV.

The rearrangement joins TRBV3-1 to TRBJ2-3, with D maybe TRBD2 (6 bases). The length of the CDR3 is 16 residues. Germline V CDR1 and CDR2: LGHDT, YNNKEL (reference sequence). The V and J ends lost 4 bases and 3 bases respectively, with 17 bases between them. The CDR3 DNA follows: TGTGCCAGCAGCCCCCTATCTAGCGAAGCGACAGATACGCAGTATTTT. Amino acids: CASSPLSSEATDTQYF.

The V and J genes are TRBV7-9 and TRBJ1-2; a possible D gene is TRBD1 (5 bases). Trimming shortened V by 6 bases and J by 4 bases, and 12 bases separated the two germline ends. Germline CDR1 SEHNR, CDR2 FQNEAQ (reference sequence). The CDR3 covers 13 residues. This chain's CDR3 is CASRPGTFYGYTF. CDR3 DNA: TGTGCCAGCAGACCAGGGACGTTCTATGGCTACACCTTC.

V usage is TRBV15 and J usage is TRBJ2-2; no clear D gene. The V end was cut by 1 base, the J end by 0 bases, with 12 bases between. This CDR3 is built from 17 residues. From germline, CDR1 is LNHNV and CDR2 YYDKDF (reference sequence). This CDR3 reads CATSRGQAGANTGELFF. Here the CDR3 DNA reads TGTGCCACCAGCAGAGGTCAAGCAGGCGCGAACACCGGGGAGCTGTTTTTT.

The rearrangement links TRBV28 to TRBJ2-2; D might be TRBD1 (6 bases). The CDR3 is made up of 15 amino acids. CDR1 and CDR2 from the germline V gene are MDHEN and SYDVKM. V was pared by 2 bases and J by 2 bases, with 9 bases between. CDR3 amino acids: CASSLQQGNTGELFF. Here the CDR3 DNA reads TGTGCCAGCAGTTTACAACAGGGTAACACCGGGGAGCTGTTTTTT.

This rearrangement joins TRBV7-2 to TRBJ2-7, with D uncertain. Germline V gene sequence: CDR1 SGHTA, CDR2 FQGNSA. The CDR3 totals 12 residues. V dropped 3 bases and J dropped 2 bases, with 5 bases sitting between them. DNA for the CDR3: TGTGCCAGCAGCTTGATACCCTACGAGCAGTACTTC. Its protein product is CASSLIPYEQYF. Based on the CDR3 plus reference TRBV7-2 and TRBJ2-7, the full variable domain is GAGVSQSPSNKVTEKGKDVELRCDPISGHTALYWYRQSLGQGLEFLIYFQGNSAPDKSGLPSDRFSAERTGGSVSTLTIQRTQQEDSAVYLCASSLIPYEQYFGPGTRLTVT.

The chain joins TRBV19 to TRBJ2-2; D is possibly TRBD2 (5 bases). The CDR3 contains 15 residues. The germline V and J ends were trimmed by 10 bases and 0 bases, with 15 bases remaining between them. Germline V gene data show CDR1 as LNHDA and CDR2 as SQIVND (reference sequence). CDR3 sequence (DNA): TGTGCCACCCCGAAGAGGACTTCGAACACCGGGGAGCTGTTTTTT. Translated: CATPKRTSNTGELFF.

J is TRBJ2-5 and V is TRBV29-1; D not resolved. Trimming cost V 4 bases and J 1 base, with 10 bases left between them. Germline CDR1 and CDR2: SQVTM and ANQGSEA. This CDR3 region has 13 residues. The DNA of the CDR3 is TGCAGCGTTGTTTACGGGTTCCAAGAGACCCAGTACTTC. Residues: CSVVYGFQETQYF.

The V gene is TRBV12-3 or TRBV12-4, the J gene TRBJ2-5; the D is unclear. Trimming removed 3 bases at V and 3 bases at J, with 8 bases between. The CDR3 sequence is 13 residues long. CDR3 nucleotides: TGTGCCAGCAGTTTGTTATCCGAAGAGACCCAGTACTTC. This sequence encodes CASSLLSEETQYF.

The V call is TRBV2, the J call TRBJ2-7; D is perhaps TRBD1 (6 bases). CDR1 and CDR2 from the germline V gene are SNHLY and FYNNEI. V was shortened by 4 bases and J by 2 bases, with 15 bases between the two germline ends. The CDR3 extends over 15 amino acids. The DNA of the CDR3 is TGTGCCAGCAGTGTCAGGCGGACAGAAGCCTACGAGCAGTACTTC. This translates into CASSVRRTEAYEQYF.

CDR3 in DNA: TGTGCCAGCATTGGGGCCCGACCCAACGAGCAGTACTTC. Encoded protein: CASIGARPNEQYF. The chain employs TRBV6-1 and TRBJ2-7; possible D gene TRBD1, 5 bases. The germline V and J ends were trimmed by 7 bases and 5 bases, with 15 bases remaining between them. Germline lookup yields CDR1 MNHNS and CDR2 SASEGT. This CDR3 is built from 13 residues.

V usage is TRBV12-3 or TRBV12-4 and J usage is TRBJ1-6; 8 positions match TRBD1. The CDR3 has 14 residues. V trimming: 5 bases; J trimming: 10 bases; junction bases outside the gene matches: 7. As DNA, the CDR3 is TGTGCCAGCAGTACACAGGGGGTGGAATCACCCCTCCACTTT. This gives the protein CASSTQGVESPLHF.

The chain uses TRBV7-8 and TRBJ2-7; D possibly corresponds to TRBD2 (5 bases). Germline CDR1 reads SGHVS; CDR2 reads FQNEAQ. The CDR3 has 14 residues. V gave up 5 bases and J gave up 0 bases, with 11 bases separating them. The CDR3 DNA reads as TGTGCCAGCAGCGGCTCCCGGGACTCCTACGAGCAGTACTTC. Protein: CASSGSRDSYEQYF. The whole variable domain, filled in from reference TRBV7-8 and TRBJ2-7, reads GAGVSQSPRYKVAKRGQDVALRCDPISGHVSLFWYQQALGQGPEFLTYFQNEAQLDKSGLPSDRFFAERPEGSVSTLKIQRTQQEDSAVYLCASSGSRDSYEQYFGPGTRLTVT.

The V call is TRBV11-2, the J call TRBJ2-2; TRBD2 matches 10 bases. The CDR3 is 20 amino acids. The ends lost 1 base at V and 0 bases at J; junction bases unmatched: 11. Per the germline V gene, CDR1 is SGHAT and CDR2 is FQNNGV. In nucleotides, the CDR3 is TGTGCCAGCAGCTTAGTGGGTGGGGCTAGCGGGGGCGCGAACACCGGGGAGCTGTTTTTT. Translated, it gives CASSLVGGASGGANTGELFF.

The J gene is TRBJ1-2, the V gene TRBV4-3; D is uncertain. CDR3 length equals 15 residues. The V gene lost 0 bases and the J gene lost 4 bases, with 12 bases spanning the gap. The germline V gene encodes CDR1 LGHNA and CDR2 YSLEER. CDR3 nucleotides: TGCGCCAGCAGCCAAGAGGCGGCAGCCCTCTATGGCTACACCTTC. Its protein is CASSQEAAALYGYTF.

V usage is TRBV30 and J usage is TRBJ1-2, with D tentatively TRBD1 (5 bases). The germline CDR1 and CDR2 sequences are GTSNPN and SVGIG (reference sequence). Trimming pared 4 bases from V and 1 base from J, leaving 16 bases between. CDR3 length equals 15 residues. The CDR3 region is CAWNPTGYLNYGYTF. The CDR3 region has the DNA TGTGCCTGGAACCCAACAGGATATCTTAACTATGGCTACACCTTC.

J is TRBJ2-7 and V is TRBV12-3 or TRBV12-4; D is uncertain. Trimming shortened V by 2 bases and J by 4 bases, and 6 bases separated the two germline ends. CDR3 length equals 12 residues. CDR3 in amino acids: CASSLTQYEQYF. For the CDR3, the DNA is TGTGCCAGCAGTTTAACACAGTACGAGCAGTACTTC.

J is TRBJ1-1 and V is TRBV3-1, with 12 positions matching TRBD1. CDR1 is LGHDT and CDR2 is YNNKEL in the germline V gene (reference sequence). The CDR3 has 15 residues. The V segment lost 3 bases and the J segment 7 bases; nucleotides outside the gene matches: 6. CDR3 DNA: TGTGCCAGCAGCCAGGACGGGACAGGGGGCGGTGAAGCTTTCTTT. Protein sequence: CASSQDGTGGGEAFF.

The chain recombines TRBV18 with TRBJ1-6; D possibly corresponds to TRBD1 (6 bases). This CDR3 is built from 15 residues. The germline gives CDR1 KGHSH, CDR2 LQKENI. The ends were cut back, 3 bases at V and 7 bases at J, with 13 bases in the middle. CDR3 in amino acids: CASSPRSQGNSPLHF. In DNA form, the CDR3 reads TGTGCCAGCTCACCCCGGTCACAGGGAAATTCACCCCTCCACTTT.

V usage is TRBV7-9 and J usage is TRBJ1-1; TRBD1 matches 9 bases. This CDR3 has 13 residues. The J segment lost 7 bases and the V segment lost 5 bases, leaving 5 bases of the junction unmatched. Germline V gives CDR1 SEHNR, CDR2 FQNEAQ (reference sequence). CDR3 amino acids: CASSRRQGVEAFF. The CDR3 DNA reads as TGTGCCAGCAGCCGTCGACAGGGGGTTGAAGCTTTCTTT.

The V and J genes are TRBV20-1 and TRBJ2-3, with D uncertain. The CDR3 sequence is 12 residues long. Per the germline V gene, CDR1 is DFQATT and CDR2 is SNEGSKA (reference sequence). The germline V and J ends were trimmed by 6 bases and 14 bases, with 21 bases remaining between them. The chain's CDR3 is CSALALYTAVYF. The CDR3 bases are TGCAGTGCCCTCGCCCTTTATACCGCAGTGTATTTT.

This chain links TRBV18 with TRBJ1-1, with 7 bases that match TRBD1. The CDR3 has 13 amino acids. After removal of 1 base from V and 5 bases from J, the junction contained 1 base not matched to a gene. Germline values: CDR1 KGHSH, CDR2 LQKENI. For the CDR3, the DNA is TGTGCCAGCTCACCACGCAGGGGGACTGAAGCTTTCTTT. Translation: CASSPRRGTEAFF.

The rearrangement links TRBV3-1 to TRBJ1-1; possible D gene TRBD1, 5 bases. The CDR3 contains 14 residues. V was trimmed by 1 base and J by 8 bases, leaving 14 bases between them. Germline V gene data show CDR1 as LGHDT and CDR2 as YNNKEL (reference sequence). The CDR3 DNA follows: TGTGCCAGCAGCCAAGGGGGGAACCGACCGGAAGCTTTCTTT. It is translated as CASSQGGNRPEAFF.

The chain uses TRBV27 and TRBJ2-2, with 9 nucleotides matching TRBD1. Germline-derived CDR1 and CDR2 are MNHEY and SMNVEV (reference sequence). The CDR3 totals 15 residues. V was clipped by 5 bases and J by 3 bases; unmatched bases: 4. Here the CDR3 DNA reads TGTGCCAGCAGTAGACAGGGGGGCTACACCGGGGAGCTGTTTTTT. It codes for CASSRQGGYTGELFF.